This T cell receptor beta chain is drawn from a study of shared clonotypes between healthy human individuals. Comment on this clone: Its cognate antigen is unknown.

The data were produced by immunoSEQ multiplex PCR, yet TCRdb's version contains in-frame clones alone and is incomplete. The sample yields some 2 million clones, 85% to 95% seen once. Regarding the study as a whole: Naive subsets tended to show greater estimated richness than memory subsets.

The material sequenced was naive CD4+ T cells sorted from blood. Subset noted: CD45RA+ positively selected. The receptor was isolated from a man aged 18 to 29 in good health.

The CDR3 reads CASSERVSQSSYNSPLHF. CDR3 coding DNA: TGTGCCAGCAGTGAAAGGGTCAGCCAAAGCTCCTATAATTCACCCCTCCACTTT. The V gene is TRBV2, the J gene TRBJ1-6; D gene ambiguous. CDR3 length: 18 residues. Germline CDR1 is SNHLY and CDR2 is FYNNEI. V was pared by 2 bases and J by 0 bases, with 14 bases between.